Listed below are T cell receptor beta chains from one sample, sequenced in a study of graft-versus-host responses after intestinal transplantation. These TCRs are of unknown antigen specificity. This table comes from immunoSEQ multiplex PCR, and its TCRdb copy is limited to in-frame clones, with some not included. The data contain about 27,000 clones, 82% of them singletons. Material: unstimulated CD4+ T cells sorted from spleen or lymph node cells, obtained before intestinal transplant. All receptors derive from a human donor who received an intestinal transplant. CDR3s include the opening cysteine and the closing phenylalanine or tryptophan. Fields, in order: J gene, V gene, D gene, clone size, CDR3 protein, CDR3 DNA. D genes are given only for firm matches. Clone size appears in some rows only: once, few, many, or a class for an expanded clone.

>TRBJ2-1|TRBV4-2|.|once
CASSQLNLGSSYNEQFF
TGTGCCAGCAGCCAGTTAAATTTGGGCAGCTCCTACAATGAGCAGTTCTTC
>TRBJ2-7|TRBV6-4|TRBD2|.
CASSDSWTSGDLYEQYF
TGTGCCAGCAGTGACTCCTGGACTAGCGGGGACCTCTACGAGCAGTACTTC
>TRBJ2-1|TRBV4-1|.|.
CASSQDNGRGNEQFF
TGCGCCAGCAGCCAAGATAATGGCAGGGGCAATGAGCAGTTCTTC
>TRBJ2-7|TRBV5-4|.|.
CASSLTERSYEQYF
TGTGCCAGCAGCTTGACTGAGAGGTCCTACGAGCAGTACTTC
>TRBJ2-4|TRBV30|TRBD1|.
CAWSTPTGMRNIQYF
TGTGCCTGGAGTACCCCGACAGGGATGAGGAACATTCAGTACTTC
>TRBJ1-2|TRBV29-1|.|.
CSVDNLQGDYGYTF
TGCAGCGTCGACAACCTACAGGGAGACTATGGCTACACCTTC
>TRBJ1-6|TRBV5-1|.|.
CASSLENSPLHF
TGCGCCAGCAGCTTAGAAAATTCACCCCTCCACTTT
>TRBJ1-1|TRBV18|.|.
CASSLKTGNEAFF
TGTGCCAGCTCGCTGAAAACGGGGAATGAAGCTTTCTTT
>TRBJ2-2|TRBV10-3|TRBD2|few
CAIATGGPPGELFF
TGTGCCATCGCGACGGGGGGGCCTCCCGGGGAGCTGTTTTTT
>TRBJ2-7|TRBV6-1|TRBD2|few
CASSASGSEQYF
TGTGCCAGCAGTGCTAGCGGGAGCGAGCAGTACTTC
>TRBJ1-2|TRBV5-4|.|.
CASSVDSVIYGYTF
TGTGCCAGCAGCGTGGACAGTGTAATCTATGGCTACACCTTC
>TRBJ2-7|TRBV28|TRBD2|.
CASSPTSERDEQYF
TGTGCCAGCAGCCCGACTAGCGAACGGGACGAGCAGTACTTC
>TRBJ2-7|TRBV6-5|.|.
CASRSPRYEQYF
TGTGCCAGCAGATCACCACGCTACGAGCAGTACTTC
>TRBJ2-1|TRBV12-5|TRBD2|.
CASGLVRLAGGSSYNEQFF
TGTGCTAGTGGTTTGGTGAGACTAGCGGGAGGGAGCTCCTACAATGAGCAGTTCTTC
>TRBJ1-3|TRBV5-1|.|.
CASSLGVRLYSGNTIYF
TGCGCCAGCAGCTTGGGGGTCAGACTGTACTCTGGAAACACCATATATTTT
>TRBJ2-3|TRBV5-1|TRBD2|.
CASTQPGLASTDTQYF
TGCGCCAGCACCCAGCCAGGACTAGCCAGCACAGATACGCAGTATTTT
>TRBJ2-7|TRBV27|.|.
CASSLVGFRAYEQYF
TGTGCCAGCAGTTTAGTAGGGTTCCGGGCCTACGAGCAGTACTTC
>TRBJ2-7|TRBV19|.|.
CASSGYPNEQYF
TGTGCCAGTAGTGGATATCCCAACGAGCAGTACTTC
>TRBJ1-6|TRBV2|.|few
CASSAASGSSPLHF
TGTGCCAGCAGTGCAGCGTCAGGGAGCTCACCCCTCCACTTT
>TRBJ1-2|TRBV6-6|.|medium-sized
CASSYRDTNYGYTF
TGTGCCAGCAGTTACCGGGACACTAACTATGGCTACACCTTC
>TRBJ2-7|TRBV27|.|.
CASSFGQGGHEQYF
TGTGCCAGCAGTTTTGGGCAGGGTGGCCACGAGCAGTACTTC
>TRBJ2-1|TRBV4-1|TRBD2|.
CASSQLLAGYYNEQFF
TGCGCCAGCAGCCAACTTCTAGCGGGGTACTACAATGAGCAGTTCTTC
>TRBJ2-5|TRBV4-1|TRBD2|.
CASSLLFGTSGETQYF
TGCGCCAGCAGCCTCCTATTCGGGACTAGCGGAGAGACCCAGTACTTC
>TRBJ1-4|TRBV5-1|.|.
CASSLASANEKLFF
TGCGCCAGCAGCTTGGCCAGCGCCAATGAAAAACTGTTTTTT
>TRBJ1-3|TRBV7-8|.|.
CASSSSAPPNTIYF
TGTGCCAGCAGCTCGTCGGCCCCTCCAAACACCATATATTTT
>TRBJ1-1|TRBV6-7|.|.
CAPDPGEDTEAFF
TGTGCCCCCGATCCGGGGGAAGACACTGAAGCTTTCTTT
>TRBJ2-5|TRBV2|TRBD2|.
CASSDLLAGAETQYF
TGTGCCAGCAGTGACCTTCTAGCGGGGGCAGAGACCCAGTACTTC
>TRBJ1-2|TRBV4-2|.|.
CASSQDMRGQGVYGYTF
TGTGCCAGCAGCCAAGATATGCGCGGGCAGGGAGTCTATGGCTACACCTTC
>TRBJ1-4|TRBV5-5|.|.
CASSLGRLGEKLFF
TGTGCCAGCAGCTTAGGTCGTTTGGGGGAAAAACTGTTTTTT
>TRBJ1-1|TRBV7-3|TRBD1|.
CASSLTPQGLTEAFF
TGTGCCAGCAGCTTAACCCCACAGGGGTTGACTGAAGCTTTCTTT
>TRBJ2-1|TRBV10-3|TRBD2|once
CAISESGLAGGNEQFF
TGTGCCATCAGTGAGTCCGGACTAGCGGGGGGCAATGAGCAGTTCTTC
>TRBJ1-6|TRBV27|TRBD1|.
CASRRGTGGEGHNSPLHF
TGTGCCAGCCGTCGGGGGACAGGCGGTGAGGGGCACAATTCACCCCTCCACTTT
>TRBJ1-5|TRBV21-1|.|.
CASSKGGKGWGNQPQHF
TGTGCCAGCAGCAAAGGAGGAAAGGGTTGGGGCAATCAGCCTCAGCATTTT
>TRBJ2-7|TRBV7-2|.|.
CASSLVPSYEQYF
TGTGCCAGCAGCTTAGTTCCGTCCTACGAGCAGTACTTC
>TRBJ1-6|TRBV2|.|.
CASSEGQKNNSPLHF
TGTGCCAGCAGTGAAGGACAAAAAAATAATTCACCCCTCCACTTT
>TRBJ2-7|TRBV6-5|TRBD1|.
CASSYSGTGGEQYF
TGTGCCAGCAGTTACTCCGGGACAGGGGGCGAGCAGTACTTC
>TRBJ2-2|TRBV2|.|once
CASTSGNTGELFF
TGTGCCAGCACCAGCGGTAACACCGGGGAGCTGTTTTTT
>TRBJ2-1|TRBV4-1|TRBD1|.
CASSQPGQTLYNEQFF
TGCGCCAGCAGCCAGCCGGGACAGACCCTCTACAATGAGCAGTTCTTC
>TRBJ2-1|TRBV5-4|TRBD1|.
CASSQGAPGNEQFF
TGTGCCAGCAGCCAGGGGGCGCCGGGCAATGAGCAGTTCTTC
>TRBJ2-7|TRBV13|TRBD1|.
CASSLGRGTGGLAGIYEQYF
TGTGCCAGCAGCTTAGGCCGAGGGACAGGGGGTCTAGCGGGTATCTACGAGCAGTACTTC
>TRBJ2-5|TRBV11-2|.|.
CASSFRGTTQYF
TGTGCCAGCAGCTTTAGGGGGACGACCCAGTACTTC
>TRBJ1-4|TRBV7-9|.|.
CASSLGSGSTIEKLFF
TGTGCCAGCAGCTTAGGATCGGGGTCAACAATTGAAAAACTGTTTTTT
>TRBJ2-5|TRBV4-1|.|few
CASSQYWRETQYF
TGCGCCAGCAGCCAATATTGGAGGGAGACCCAGTACTTC
>TRBJ2-2|TRBV10-3|TRBD2|.
CAVPGLANTGELFF
TGTGCTGTACCGGGACTAGCGAACACCGGGGAGCTGTTTTTT
>TRBJ2-5|TRBV5-1|.|once
CASSWTRQETQYF
TGCGCCAGCAGCTGGACTCGTCAAGAGACCCAGTACTTC
>TRBJ2-3|TRBV6-5|.|.
CASSYEALADTQYF
TGTGCCAGCAGTTATGAAGCCCTTGCCGATACGCAGTATTTT
>TRBJ1-4|TRBV5-1|TRBD1|.
CASSRTGSNEKLFF
TGCGCCAGCAGCCGGACAGGGTCTAATGAAAAACTGTTTTTT
>TRBJ2-2|TRBV6-6|.|.
CASSYFTGELFF
TGTGCCAGCAGTTACTTCACCGGGGAGCTGTTTTTT
>TRBJ2-5|TRBV12-5|.|.
CASGTLGLQETQYF
TGTGCTAGTGGGACCCTAGGGCTACAAGAGACCCAGTACTTC
>TRBJ2-3|TRBV5-6|.|few
CASSFTVGGGSTDTQYF
TGTGCCAGCAGCTTCACCGTAGGGGGGGGCAGCACAGATACGCAGTATTTT
>TRBJ2-1|TRBV21-1|.|.
CASSGGAGRTHNEQFF
TGTGCCAGCAGCGGAGGGGCCGGGAGGACCCACAATGAGCAGTTCTTC
>TRBJ1-3|TRBV5-1|.|.
CASSPRTSGNTIYF
TGCGCCAGCAGCCCGAGGACCTCTGGAAACACCATATATTTT
>TRBJ2-3|TRBV4-1|.|.
CASSQDLERDLTDTQYF
TGCGCCAGCAGCCAAGATTTGGAACGGGACCTCACAGATACGCAGTATTTT